This TCR beta chain came from a study of cytomegalovirus exposure and HLA in healthy donors. Turning to the study itself: The 90 to 150 validation repertoires used the same platform as the 666 first-cohort repertoires, a later analysis reported.

Repertoires were generated with immunoSEQ multiplex PCR, while TCRdb's copy carries only in-frame clones and drops some. The sample shows fewer than 200,000 clones, 85% of them seen only once. Study results and limitations: That first-cohort TCR clusters tended to co-occur in the 100 to 150 validation repertoires was found in a later analysis. Most observed TCR sequences were rare, whereas some public TCRs were detected in many donors.

In germline, CDR1 is SNHLY, CDR2 FYNNEI. The CDR3 consists of 13 residues. With V trimmed by 8 bases and J by 4 bases, 4 bases remained unmatched. With regard to this clone: The antigen remains unidentified.

This chain links TRBV2 with TRBJ1-2; TRBD1 aligns across 10 bases. The sequencing input was PBMCs. The clonotype comes from a man aged 18 to 35 in good health and CMV-seropositive. CDR3 region: CASGGTGAYGYTF. DNA for the CDR3: TGTGCCAGCGGTGGGACAGGGGCCTATGGCTACACCTTC.